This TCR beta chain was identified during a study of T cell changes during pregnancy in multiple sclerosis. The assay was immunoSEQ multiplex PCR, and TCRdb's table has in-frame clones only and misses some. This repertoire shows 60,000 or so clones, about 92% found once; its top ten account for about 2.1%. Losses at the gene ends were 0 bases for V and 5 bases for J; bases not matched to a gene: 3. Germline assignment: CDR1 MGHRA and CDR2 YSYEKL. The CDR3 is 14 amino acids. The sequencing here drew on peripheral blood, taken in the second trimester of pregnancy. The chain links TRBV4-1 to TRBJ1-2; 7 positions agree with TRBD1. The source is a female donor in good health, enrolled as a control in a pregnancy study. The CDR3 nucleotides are TGCGCCAGCAGCCAAGAGGGACAGAAATATGGCTACACCTTC. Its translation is CASSQEGQKYGYTF.